This passage covers 25 T cell receptor beta chains from one sample sequenced in a study of T cell responses to AZD1222 COVID-19 vaccine. The data were produced by immunoSEQ multiplex PCR, yet TCRdb's version contains in-frame clones alone and is incomplete. The sample has approximately 76,000 clones, approximately 89% seen once. The source material was peripheral blood, sampled on day 0 of AZD1222 vaccination. The receptors originated from an adult in good health.

This chain connects TRBV6-6 to TRBJ2-3, with TRBD2 matching 10 bases. Germline values: CDR1 MNHNY, CDR2 SVGAGI (reference sequence). The CDR3 spans 17 residues. V was clipped by 5 bases and J by 3 bases; unmatched bases: 11. CDR3 amino acids: CASSPGGLAGETDTQYF. CDR3 in DNA: TGTGCCAGCAGTCCCGGTGGGCTAGCGGGAGAGACAGATACGCAGTATTTT.

The genes are TRBV10-3 and TRBJ2-6; 10 bases map to TRBD1. J lost 0 bases, V lost 6 bases, and 11 bases had no gene match. Germline V gives CDR1 ENHRY, CDR2 SYGVKD. The CDR3 is 19 residues long. Here the CDR3 DNA reads TGTGCCATCAGCCTGGGGCGGACAGGGGGAAGCTCTGGGGCCAACGTCCTGACTTTC. It specifies CAISLGRTGGSSGANVLTF.

The V call is TRBV19, the J call TRBJ2-7; D not certain. The length of the CDR3 is 14 residues. Germline V lookup: CDR1 LNHDA, CDR2 SQIVND (reference sequence). V lost 5 bases and J lost 2, with 13 bases in between. CDR3 coding DNA: TGTGCCAGTAGTCCACGGACGGATACCTACGAGCAGTACTTC. This translates into CASSPRTDTYEQYF.

The rearrangement joins TRBV5-1 to TRBJ2-5; possible D gene TRBD1, 6 bases. V was shortened by 4 bases and J by 5 bases, with 15 bases between the two germline ends. Germline-derived CDR1 and CDR2 are SGHRS and YFSETQ. This CDR3 has 14 residues. DNA for the CDR3: TGCGCCAGCAGCAACAACAGGGCCGGGGAGACCCAGTACTTC. This codes for CASSNNRAGETQYF.

For the CDR3, the DNA is TGTGCCAGCAGTGAGACGTCGACGGATGGTGGCTACACCTTC. Translating it yields CASSETSTDGGYTF. The chain couples TRBV2 to TRBJ1-2; D is uncertain. V dropped 3 bases and J dropped 7 bases, with 15 bases sitting between them. The germline V gene encodes CDR1 SNHLY and CDR2 FYNNEI. The CDR3 is 14 amino acids.

This chain joins TRBV7-2 and TRBJ2-3; the match to TRBD2 covers 12 bases. Germline trimming cut 6 bases from V and 3 bases from J; bases unmatched to any gene: 4. Germline V gene sequence: CDR1 SGHTA, CDR2 FQGNSA. The CDR3 is 15 residues long. CDR3 in amino acids: CASRLAGGGTDTQYF. CDR3 in DNA: TGTGCCAGCAGGCTAGCGGGAGGGGGAACAGATACGCAGTATTTT. The full variable domain, completed using reference TRBV7-2 and TRBJ2-3, is GAGVSQSPSNKVTEKGKDVELRCDPISGHTALYWYRQSLGQGLEFLIYFQGNSAPDKSGLPSDRFSAERTGGSVSTLTIQRTQQEDSAVYLCASRLAGGGTDTQYFGPGTRLTVL.

The CDR3 loop reads CASSYGETQYF. CDR3 DNA sequence: TGTGCCAGCAGTTACGGTGAGACCCAGTACTTC. The rearrangement uses TRBV6-5 and TRBJ2-5; no definite D call. The CDR3 loop spans 11 amino acids. Looked up from germline, CDR1 is MNHEY and CDR2 is SVGAGI. Trimming took 2 bases from V and 5 from J, leaving 3 bases between them.

This clone has just one count. The chain employs TRBV7-9 and TRBJ1-1; no firm D call. CDR3 length equals 12 residues. The V gene's germline CDR1 is SEHNR and CDR2 FQNEAQ (reference sequence). V lost 3 bases and J 3 bases, leaving 5 bases between the germline ends. Here the CDR3 reads CASSLQDTEAFF. The CDR3 DNA is TGTGCCAGCAGCTTGCAGGACACTGAAGCTTTCTTT.

This clone has more than one count but fewer than ten. The chain links TRBV4-2 to TRBJ2-1; 15 bases match TRBD2. CDR1 is LGHNA, CDR2 YNFKEQ, per germline. The CDR3 has 16 amino acids. V lost 1 base, J lost 6 bases, and 1 base stayed unmatched. The CDR3 nucleotides are TGTGCCAGCAGCCAAGGGACTAGCGGGGGGGCCAATGAGCAGTTCTTC. This translates into CASSQGTSGGANEQFF.

This chain connects TRBV29-1 to TRBJ2-7; 14 nucleotides match TRBD2. After removal of 4 bases from V and 1 base from J, the junction contained 0 bases not matched to a gene. This CDR3 has 14 residues. Germline CDR1 is SQVTM and CDR2 is ANQGSEA. This CDR3 is CSVGTSGGSYEQYF. The CDR3 DNA follows: TGCAGCGTTGGGACTAGCGGGGGGTCCTACGAGCAGTACTTC.

The V and J genes are TRBV5-1 and TRBJ2-4; D gene ambiguous. Trimming shortened V by 4 bases and J by 8 bases, and 19 bases separated the two germline ends. Germline V gene data show CDR1 as SGHRS and CDR2 as YFSETQ. The CDR3 spans 15 residues. CDR3 nucleotides: TGCGCCAGCAGCCCTTCGACCGCTCGTCGGGACATTCAGTACTTC. Its protein is CASSPSTARRDIQYF.

The V and J genes are TRBV29-1 and TRBJ1-1; D remains unclear. The V end was cut by 3 bases, the J end by 6 bases, with 5 bases between. The CDR3 spans 10 residues. Per the germline V gene, CDR1 is SQVTM and CDR2 is ANQGSEA. The CDR3 coding sequence is TGCAGCGTTGATCGGTCTGAAGCTTTCTTT. It yields the protein CSVDRSEAFF.

The chain carries TRBV11-2 and TRBJ1-5; D unclear. CDR1 and CDR2 from the germline V gene are SGHAT and FQNNGV. The CDR3 is 16 residues long. The V gene lost 1 base and the J gene lost 4 bases, with 14 bases spanning the gap. CDR3 sequence reads: CASSLAPTKANQPQHF. The DNA of the CDR3 is TGTGCCAGCAGCTTAGCGCCAACAAAGGCAAATCAGCCCCAGCATTTT. The complete variable domain, with remaining parts taken from reference TRBV11-2 and TRBJ1-5, reads EAGVAQSPRYKIIEKRQSVAFWCNPISGHATLYWYQQILGQGPKLLIQFQNNGVVDDSQLPKDRFSAERLKGVDSTLKIQPAKLEDSAVYLCASSLAPTKANQPQHFGDGTRLSIL.

The V call is TRBV27, the J call TRBJ2-1; 13 positions agree with TRBD2. J gave up 7 bases and V 8 bases, and 11 bases lay outside the gene matches. The CDR3 sequence is 16 residues long. CDR1 is MNHEY and CDR2 is SMNVEV in the germline V gene (reference sequence). CDR3 sequence: CASHPLGLAGTNEQFF. The CDR3 nucleotides are TGTGCCAGCCACCCCCTGGGACTAGCGGGGACAAATGAGCAGTTCTTC.

The rearrangement links TRBV6-2 or TRBV6-3 to TRBJ2-7, with D hard to call. The CDR3 covers 13 residues. Germline lookup yields CDR1 MNHEY and CDR2 SVGEGT. V was pared by 2 bases and J by 4 bases, with 9 bases between. The CDR3: CASSYHRLYEQYF. DNA for the CDR3: TGTGCCAGCAGTTACCATCGTTTATACGAGCAGTACTTC.

The CDR3 loop reads CASSQELAGGKTQYF. Written as DNA, the CDR3 is TGTGCCAGCAGCCAAGAACTAGCGGGAGGGAAGACCCAGTACTTC. The genes are TRBV3-1 (or the pseudogene TRBV3-2) and TRBJ2-5, with TRBD2 matching 13 bases. Germline V gene sequence: CDR1 LGHDT, CDR2 YNNKEL (reference sequence). The length of the CDR3 is 15 residues. J gave up 6 bases and V 0 bases, and 1 base lay outside the gene matches.

J is TRBJ2-1 and V is TRBV19; D perhaps matches TRBD2 (5 bases). Germline CDR1 LNHDA, CDR2 SQIVND (reference sequence). V lost 7 bases to trimming and J lost 0 bases, with 13 bases between them. The CDR3 length is 15 residues. This CDR3 is CASTPSGVSYNEQFF. DNA of the CDR3: TGTGCCAGTACCCCAAGCGGAGTCTCCTACAATGAGCAGTTCTTC.

The chain joins TRBV4-1 to TRBJ1-1, with no clear D. The germline V gene encodes CDR1 MGHRA and CDR2 YSYEKL. Trimming cost V 5 bases and J 7 bases, with 20 bases left between them. The CDR3 covers 15 residues. The CDR3 reads CASSSKTRGTGEAFF. Written as DNA, the CDR3 is TGCGCCAGCAGCTCTAAAACACGGGGAACGGGTGAAGCTTTCTTT.

This chain joins TRBV19 and TRBJ1-5; TRBD1 aligns across 7 bases. Germline trimming cut 3 bases from V and 3 bases from J; bases unmatched to any gene: 5. Looked up from germline, CDR1 is LNHDA and CDR2 is SQIVND (reference sequence). The CDR3 sequence is 15 residues long. The chain's CDR3 is CASSIWDSHNQPQHF. The CDR3 coding sequence is TGTGCCAGTAGTATTTGGGACAGCCACAATCAGCCCCAGCATTTT.

This clone appeared a single time. This chain links TRBV4-1 with TRBJ2-7; 9 bases map to TRBD2. This CDR3 comprises 16 residues. The germline gives CDR1 MGHRA, CDR2 YSYEKL. J lost 3 bases, V lost 0 bases, and 6 bases had no gene match. Here the CDR3 reads CASSQDEDSGSYEQYF. For the CDR3, the DNA is TGCGCCAGCAGCCAAGATGAGGATAGCGGGAGCTACGAGCAGTACTTC.

This clone was observed a single time. The V call is TRBV30, the J call TRBJ1-5, with D possibly being TRBD1 (5 bases). CDR1 is GTSNPN and CDR2 is SVGIG in the germline V gene (reference sequence). The CDR3 extends over 14 amino acids. V was cut by 0 bases and J by 6 bases, with 12 bases left in between. The CDR3 loop reads CAWSVKGTSQPQHF. The DNA of the CDR3 is TGTGCCTGGAGTGTAAAGGGGACTAGTCAGCCCCAGCATTTT.

This chain connects TRBV28 to TRBJ1-2, with 11 bases that match TRBD1. The germline V gene encodes CDR1 MDHEN and CDR2 SYDVKM. The CDR3 spans 14 residues. The V gene end was trimmed by 2 bases and the J gene end by 4 bases; junction bases not matched to a gene: 0. CDR3 residues: CASSLGTGGYGYTF. In DNA form, the CDR3 reads TGTGCCAGCAGTTTAGGGACAGGGGGCTATGGCTACACCTTC.

The gene calls are TRBV6-1 and TRBJ2-1; D gene ambiguous. Trimming took off 2 bases at V and 7 bases at J, with 9 bases between the two ends. CDR1 and CDR2 (germline): MNHNS, SASEGT. This CDR3 contains 13 residues. The CDR3 DNA follows: TGTGCCAGCAGTGAAATCAACCCAAATGAGCAGTTCTTC. This gives the protein CASSEINPNEQFF.

The CDR3 region has the DNA TGTGCCAGCAGTTACTCCACCAATGGAAACACCATATATTTT. It yields the protein CASSYSTNGNTIYF. V usage is TRBV6-5 and J usage is TRBJ1-3; no definite D call. The CDR3 spans 14 residues. The germline V gene has CDR1 MNHEY and CDR2 SVGAGI. The germline V and J ends were trimmed by 0 bases and 3 bases, with 6 bases remaining between them.

The chain is built from TRBV7-2 and TRBJ2-1, with D unclear. Germline V CDR1 and CDR2: SGHTA, FQGNSA. The CDR3 extends over 15 amino acids. Between the trimmed V and J ends, which lost 5 bases and 1 base, there was a span of 12 bases. The CDR3 DNA reads TGTGCCAGCAGCCCCCACCCTAGGTCCTACAATGAGCAGTTCTTC. This encodes CASSPHPRSYNEQFF.